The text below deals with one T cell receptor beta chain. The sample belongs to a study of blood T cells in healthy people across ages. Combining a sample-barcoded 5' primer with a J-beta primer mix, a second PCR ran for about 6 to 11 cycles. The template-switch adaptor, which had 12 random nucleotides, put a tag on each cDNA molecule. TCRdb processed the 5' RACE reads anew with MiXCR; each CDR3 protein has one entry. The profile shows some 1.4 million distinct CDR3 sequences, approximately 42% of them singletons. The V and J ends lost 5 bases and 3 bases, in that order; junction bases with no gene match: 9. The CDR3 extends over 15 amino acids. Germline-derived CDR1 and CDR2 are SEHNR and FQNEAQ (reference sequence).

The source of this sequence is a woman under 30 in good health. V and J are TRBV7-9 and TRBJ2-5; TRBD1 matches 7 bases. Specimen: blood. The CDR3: CASSAYRGPEETQYF. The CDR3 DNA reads TGTGCCAGCAGCGCTTACAGGGGCCCCGAAGAGACCCAGTACTTC.